A selection of T cell receptor beta chains follows, all from one sample in a study of cytomegalovirus exposure and HLA in healthy donors. Assay used: immunoSEQ multiplex PCR; TCRdb lists only in-frame clones, some missing. Seen here are roughly 150,000 clones, roughly 83% observed once, and the top ten hold over 1.5%. Sequenced: PBMCs. The origin of the receptors is a woman between 18 and 29 years old in good health and CMV-seronegative. Each CDR3 is given with its conserved first and last residue. Each record gives: D gene, V gene, J gene, clone size, CDR3 DNA, CDR3 protein. A D gene is named only where the DNA matches it firmly. The size entry is marked missing in some rows and otherwise reads once, few, many or a size class.

.,TRBV5-4,TRBJ2-3,.,TGTGCCAGCATTCCCCCCGGGGGACGAGGCACAGATACGCAGTATTTT,CASIPPGGRGTDTQYF
TRBD1,TRBV29-1,TRBJ2-2,.,TGCAGCGTCCAGGGACAGGGGGCTTTCGGGGAGCTGTTTTTT,CSVQGQGAFGELFF
.,TRBV11-2,TRBJ1-5,.,TGTGCCAGCAGCGCCACGCGGTTTGAGCCCCAGCATTTT,CASSATRFEPQHF
.,TRBV2,TRBJ1-2,.,TGTGCCAGCAGTGTGGACAGCTACTATGGCTACACCTTC,CASSVDSYYGYTF
.,TRBV5-6,TRBJ2-1,.,TGTGCCAGCAGCTTAAAAACTAGCCTCTCCTACAATGAGCAGTTCTTC,CASSLKTSLSYNEQFF
TRBD2,TRBV11-1,TRBJ2-7,.,TGTGCCAGCAGCTTGACCTCGGGACTAGTTAACTACGAGCAGTACTTC,CASSLTSGLVNYEQYF
TRBD1,TRBV6-5,TRBJ2-7,few,TGTGCCAGCAGTTACTCGACGGGGACAGAGACCTACGAGCAGTACTTC,CASSYSTGTETYEQYF
TRBD2,TRBV5-6,TRBJ2-3,few,TGTGCCAGCAGCCCCTTGGGGACGGGGGGAGCCACAGATACGCAGTATTTT,CASSPLGTGGATDTQYF
TRBD1,TRBV19,TRBJ1-1,.,TGTGCCAGTGTTTTCCGGGGACAGGGCGGAACTGAAGCTTTCTTT,CASVFRGQGGTEAFF
TRBD1,TRBV6-5,TRBJ1-2,.,TGTGCCAGCAGTCTAGGACAGGGGGCTTATGGCTACACCTTC,CASSLGQGAYGYTF
TRBD2,TRBV7-9,TRBJ2-3,once,TGTGCCAGCAGCCGATTAGCGGGGGAGCGCACAGATACGCAGTATTTT,CASSRLAGERTDTQYF
.,TRBV12-5,TRBJ2-7,.,TGTGCTAGTGGTTTGGTACGGTACAGGGCTGTATACGAGCAGTACTTC,CASGLVRYRAVYEQYF
.,TRBV6-8,TRBJ2-6,.,TGTGCCAGCAGTTACTCGGAAGGAAGCGGTGGGGCCAACGTCCTGACTTTC,CASSYSEGSGGANVLTF
TRBD1,TRBV28,TRBJ2-1,.,TGTGCCAGCAGTTTACCGACAGGGTTCAATGAGCAGTTCTTC,CASSLPTGFNEQFF
TRBD1,TRBV4-1,TRBJ1-2,.,TGCGCCAGCAGCCAAGATTCCCAGGGGGCAAGCTATGGCTACACCTTC,CASSQDSQGASYGYTF
TRBD2,TRBV28,TRBJ2-1,.,TGTGCCAGCACCGTACTAGCGGGGGGGTTCAATGAGCAGTTCTTC,CASTVLAGGFNEQFF
.,TRBV27,TRBJ1-5,.,TGTGCCAGCCGCGTTGGGGGCAGCAATCAGCCCCAGCATTTT,CASRVGGSNQPQHF
.,TRBV19,TRBJ2-1,once,TGTGCCAGTAGTCTGGGACGGGGGTACAATGAGCAGTTCTTC,CASSLGRGYNEQFF
TRBD1,TRBV6-5,TRBJ2-7,.,TGTGCCAGCAGTTTGTATCCGGACAGGGGGCGGTGGAAGCAGTACTTC,CASSLYPDRGRWKQYF
.,TRBV10-1,TRBJ2-7,.,TGCGCCAGCAGTGACGGTGGCTACGAGCAGTACTTC,CASSDGGYEQYF
.,TRBV7-2,TRBJ2-3,.,TGTGCCAGCAGCTCGGGACTGCCCTCGGATACGCAGTATTTT,CASSSGLPSDTQYF
.,TRBV5-4,TRBJ1-1,.,TGTGCCAGCAGCGCCCAGGTCCAGGGTACTGAAGCTTTCTTT,CASSAQVQGTEAFF
.,TRBV7-9,TRBJ2-1,.,TGTGCCAGCAGCCTACAGGGCAATGAGCAGTTCTTC,CASSLQGNEQFF
TRBD2,TRBV9,TRBJ2-2,.,TGTGCCAGCAGCGTGTCTAGCGGGGGGTACACCGGGGAGCTGTTTTTT,CASSVSSGGYTGELFF
TRBD2,TRBV19,TRBJ2-3,.,TGTGCCAGTAGTATTGGTCTAGCGGGGGTCACAGATACGCAGTATTTT,CASSIGLAGVTDTQYF
TRBD1,TRBV6-1,TRBJ2-7,.,TGTGCCAGCAGTGATAACAGGGGGCAGCTCCACGAGCAGTACTTC,CASSDNRGQLHEQYF
TRBD2,TRBV5-1,TRBJ2-1,.,TGCGCCAGCAGTGGACTAGCGCGGAATGAGCAGTTCTTC,CASSGLARNEQFF